The T cell receptor (beta chain) under discussion was sequenced for a study of response to subunit inactivated influenza vaccine. Study-level findings and limits: Researchers suggested that each seasonal influenza vaccination recruits few new T cells.

Germline V gives CDR1 SGHRS, CDR2 YFSETQ. The CDR3 has 12 residues. Trimming cost V 4 bases and J 0 bases, with 5 bases left between them. From the RT-PCR reads, TCRdb called clonotypes with MiXCR, one entry per CDR3 protein. In the table there are 700,000 to 800,000 distinct CDR3 sequences, roughly 20% of which are singletons. This clonotype was seen only a few times. The antigen is undetermined. The chain has TRBV5-1 and TRBJ2-7; D is unclear. Specimen: PBMCs from blood, collected approximately 5 days after vaccination. The clonotype comes from a man in his fifties or sixties who received an inactivated influenza vaccine. The CDR3 region has the DNA TGCGCCAGCAGCACGAGCTCCTACGAGCAGTACTTC. Its protein is CASSTSSYEQYF. The whole variable domain, filled in from reference TRBV5-1 and TRBJ2-7, reads KAGVTQTPRYLIKTRGQQVTLSCSPISGHRSVSWYQQTPGQGLQFLFEYFSETQRNKGNFPGRFSGRQFSNSRSEMNVSTLELGDSALYLCASSTSSYEQYFGPGTRLTVT.